Each of the 26 T cell receptor beta chains below was sequenced from the same sample in a study of siplizumab effects on memory and regulatory T cells. Clones were sequenced by immunoSEQ multiplex PCR, and TCRdb holds only the in-frame ones, with some missing. The sample holds about 56,000 clones, around 97% seen once. Material: naive CD8+ T cells sorted from blood. These receptors all stem from a human donor in good health.

V usage is TRBV7-8 and J usage is TRBJ2-7, with D tentatively TRBD1 or TRBD2 (5 bases each). With 5 bases removed from V and 1 base from J, the gap between germline ends came to 12 bases. Germline values: CDR1 SGHVS, CDR2 FQNEAQ. This CDR3 spans 14 amino acids. CDR3 amino acids: CASSAGTSSYEQYF. The CDR3 DNA follows: TGTGCCAGCAGCGCTGGGACGTCTTCCTACGAGCAGTACTTC.

V gene TRBV11-1 combines with J gene TRBJ2-5; a possible D gene is TRBD2 (5 bases). V gave up 3 bases and J gave up 6 bases, with 14 bases separating them. CDR3 length equals 14 residues. Per the germline V gene, CDR1 is SGHAT and CDR2 is FQDESV (reference sequence). The CDR3 DNA is TGTGCCAGCAGCTTTGAGGCGGAGGTCAAGACCCAGTACTTC. As protein: CASSFEAEVKTQYF.

V usage is TRBV19 and J usage is TRBJ2-7; a weak D match, TRBD2 (6 bases). The CDR3 loop spans 14 amino acids. V lost 5 bases and J 3 bases, leaving 14 bases between the germline ends. Germline V CDR1 and CDR2: LNHDA, SQIVND (reference sequence). The CDR3 is CASSHGGALYEQYF. The DNA for the CDR3 is TGTGCCAGTAGTCACGGCGGGGCCCTCTACGAGCAGTACTTC.

The chain employs TRBV6-1 and TRBJ1-5, with 9 bases fitting TRBD1. V lost 0 bases, J lost 7 bases, and 7 bases stayed unmatched. The CDR3 runs 16 residues. The germline V gene has CDR1 MNHNS and CDR2 SASEGT. The CDR3 here is CASSEAGTGIIQPQHF. As DNA, the CDR3 is TGTGCCAGCAGTGAAGCGGGGACAGGGATAATACAGCCCCAGCATTTT.

This chain joins TRBV9 and TRBJ2-3, with TRBD2 as a possible D gene (6 bases). The V end lost 0 bases, the J end lost 3 bases, and 17 bases lay between the germline ends. Looked up from germline, CDR1 is SGDLS and CDR2 is YYNGEE. CDR3 length: 17 residues. The CDR3, as DNA: TGTGCCAGCAGCGTAGAAGTTAGCGGAATCGGTACAGATACGCAGTATTTT. It codes for CASSVEVSGIGTDTQYF.

J is TRBJ1-4 and V is TRBV5-8; no reliable D call. Between the trimmed V and J ends, which lost 0 bases and 4 bases, there was a span of 4 bases. Germline loops: CDR1 SGHTS, CDR2 YDEGEE. The CDR3 spans 13 residues. The DNA of the CDR3 is TGTGCCAGCAGCTTGGACAGTAATGAAAAACTGTTTTTT. This encodes CASSLDSNEKLFF. Full variable domain (missing parts from reference TRBV5-8 and TRBJ1-4): EAGVTQSPTHLIKTRGQQATLRCSPISGHTSVYWYQQALGLGLQFLLWYDEGEERNRGNFPPRFSGRQFPNYSSELNVNALELEDSALYLCASSLDSNEKLFFGSGTQLSVL.

The CDR3 spells CASSPRGVSGTGELFF. The CDR3 DNA is TGTGCCAGCAGTCCTCGGGGGGTTTCGGGCACCGGGGAGCTGTTTTTT. This chain uses TRBV27 with TRBJ2-2; 7 bases line up with TRBD2. CDR1 and CDR2 from the germline V gene are MNHEY and SMNVEV (reference sequence). CDR3 length equals 16 residues. J gave up 4 bases and V 5 bases, and 10 bases lay outside the gene matches.

On this clone itself: Other DNA sequences from this sample encode an identical CDR3 as well. This sequence joins TRBV7-2 and TRBJ2-7; 14 bases are shared with TRBD2. Germline-derived CDR1 and CDR2 are SGHTA and FQGNSA. The V and J ends lost 5 bases and 4 bases, in that order; junction bases with no gene match: 4. The CDR3 has 15 amino acids. The CDR3, as DNA: TGTGCCAGCAGCCCGGGACTAGCGGGAGCATACGAGCAGTACTTC. Translation: CASSPGLAGAYEQYF.

The CDR3 nucleotides read TGTGCCAGCAGCTTGGGGGCCGACACGCCCTATGGCTACACCTTC. Translating it yields CASSLGADTPYGYTF. The rearrangement links TRBV7-3 to TRBJ1-2, with TRBD1 as a possible D gene (6 bases). CDR3 size: 15 residues. Germline loops: CDR1 SGHTA, CDR2 FQGTGA. The ends were cut back, 3 bases at V and 4 bases at J, with 15 bases in the middle.

The V and J genes are TRBV28 and TRBJ1-4; unclear D gene. Germline CDR1 and CDR2: MDHEN and SYDVKM. This CDR3 is 15 amino acids long. The V gene lost 4 bases and the J gene lost 6 bases, with 15 bases spanning the gap. CDR3 sequence reads: CASSYTMGRDEKLFF. The CDR3 DNA sequence: TGTGCCAGCAGTTACACTATGGGGAGGGATGAAAAACTGTTTTTT.

The genes are TRBV30 and TRBJ1-1, with a tentative D call TRBD1 (5 bases). CDR3 length equals 14 residues. CDR1 is GTSNPN and CDR2 is SVGIG in the germline V gene (reference sequence). V was trimmed by 0 bases and J by 1 base, leaving 9 bases between them. Written as DNA, the CDR3 is TGTGCCTGGAGTGTACTTGGGGGGAACACTGAAGCTTTCTTT. Translation: CAWSVLGGNTEAFF.

DNA for the CDR3: TGTGCCAGCAGTTACCAGGGAGAGGATGGCTACACCTTC. It translates to CASSYQGEDGYTF. The chain uses TRBV27 and TRBJ1-2, with D possibly TRBD1 on 5 matching bases. V gave up 4 bases and J gave up 6 bases, with 12 bases separating them. CDR3 length equals 13 residues. The germline CDR1 and CDR2 sequences are MNHEY and SMNVEV (reference sequence).

The V call is TRBV6-5, the J call TRBJ2-7; D is ambiguous. Germline V CDR1 and CDR2: MNHEY, SVGAGI. V was trimmed by 6 bases and J by 6 bases, leaving 9 bases between them. The CDR3 length is 11 residues. CDR3 sequence reads: CASSQLGEQYF. DNA for the CDR3: TGTGCCAGCAGCCAACTTGGCGAGCAGTACTTC.

The V and J genes are TRBV29-1 and TRBJ1-4, with D possibly being TRBD1 (6 bases). This CDR3 region has 12 residues. Germline assignment: CDR1 SQVTM and CDR2 ANQGSEA. Trimming took 4 bases from V and 7 from J, leaving 10 bases between them. CDR3 in DNA: TGCAGCGTTGCCGGGGGGCCTGAAAAACTGTTTTTT. This codes for CSVAGGPEKLFF.

Only one count was recorded for this clone. This chain connects TRBV4-2 to TRBJ2-5; TRBD2 aligns across 10 bases. Germline V gives CDR1 LGHNA, CDR2 YNFKEQ. This CDR3 has 15 amino acids. J lost 1 base, V lost 1 base, and 0 bases had no gene match. CDR3 amino acids: CASSQGLAGQETQYF. In DNA, the CDR3 is TGTGCCAGCAGCCAAGGACTAGCGGGCCAAGAGACCCAGTACTTC.

In DNA form, the CDR3 reads TGCGCCAGCAGCCAAGGCTACTATTCGAACACCGGGGAGCTGTTTTTT. Its translation is CASSQGYYSNTGELFF. This chain links TRBV4-1 with TRBJ2-2, with no clear D. The length of the CDR3 is 16 residues. Germline assignment: CDR1 MGHRA and CDR2 YSYEKL. Trimming removed 1 base at V and 0 bases at J, with 9 bases between.

This rearrangement joins TRBV27 to TRBJ2-5; unclear D gene. The V gene's germline CDR1 is MNHEY and CDR2 SMNVEV (reference sequence). This CDR3 contains 14 residues. V was cut by 2 bases and J by 0 bases, with 7 bases left in between. In nucleotides, the CDR3 is TGTGCCAGCAGTTTACGGTCCAACCAAGAGACCCAGTACTTC. This encodes CASSLRSNQETQYF.

The CDR3 loop reads CSVEVGQDYGYTF. The CDR3 nucleotides read TGCAGCGTTGAAGTCGGGCAGGACTATGGCTACACCTTC. The chain uses TRBV29-1 and TRBJ1-2; D is ambiguous. Germline CDR1 and CDR2: SQVTM and ANQGSEA. V lost 1 base and J 3 bases, leaving 9 bases between the germline ends. CDR3 length: 13 residues.

The V call is TRBV9, the J call TRBJ2-1; D is undetermined. CDR1 and CDR2 (germline): SGDLS, YYNGEE. This CDR3 is 15 amino acids long. Trimming took 4 bases from V and 0 from J, leaving 11 bases between them. CDR3 region: CASSPTLSSYNEQFF. In DNA, the CDR3 is TGTGCCAGCAGCCCGACCCTTAGCTCCTACAATGAGCAGTTCTTC.

The chain employs TRBV11-3 and TRBJ2-7; D possibly corresponds to TRBD1 (5 bases). The V end lost 7 bases, the J end lost 2 bases, and 12 bases lay between the germline ends. The CDR3 sequence is 13 residues long. CDR1 is SGHNT, CDR2 YENEEA, per germline. The chain's CDR3 is CASITRETYEQYF. CDR3 nucleotide sequence: TGTGCCAGCATTACCAGGGAAACCTACGAGCAGTACTTC.

This clone appeared a single time. J is TRBJ2-5 and V is TRBV7-6; 9 nucleotides align to TRBD1. Trimming removed 1 base from V and 3 bases from J; junction bases left unmatched: 6. This CDR3 has 16 amino acids. Germline-derived CDR1 and CDR2 are SGHVS and FNYEAQ. DNA for the CDR3: TGTGCCAGCAGCTTAGGGACGAGGACAGGGGAAGAGACCCAGTACTTC. Its translation: CASSLGTRTGEETQYF.

The rearrangement joins TRBV28 to TRBJ2-1; possible D gene TRBD2, 6 bases. V was cut by 1 base and J by 7 bases, with 11 bases left in between. The CDR3 contains 14 residues. Germline V CDR1 and CDR2: MDHEN, SYDVKM. The CDR3 nucleotides read TGTGCCAGCAGTTTATCGGCGGGAAGGAATGAGCAGTTCTTC. Amino acids: CASSLSAGRNEQFF. The full variable domain, with the rest looked up from reference TRBV28 and TRBJ2-1, is DVKVTQSSRYLVKRTGEKVFLECVQDMDHENMFWYRQDPGLGLRLIYFSYDVKMKEKGDIPEGYSVSREKKERFSLILESASTNQTSMYLCASSLSAGRNEQFFGPGTRLTVL.

V and J are TRBV7-3 and TRBJ2-7; 7 nucleotides align to TRBD2. Germline V CDR1 and CDR2: SGHTA, FQGTGA. V gave up 5 bases and J gave up 2 bases; unmatched junction bases: 15. The CDR3 spans 17 residues. In nucleotides, the CDR3 is TGTGCCAGCAGCGTAGACGGCGGGAGCGGAACCACCTACGAGCAGTACTTC. It encodes CASSVDGGSGTTYEQYF.

This clone has a single count. The chain links TRBV6-5 to TRBJ2-7; D uncertain. CDR3 size: 14 residues. Germline CDR1 is MNHEY and CDR2 is SVGAGI. V shed 2 bases and J shed 0 bases, with 8 bases lying between them. CDR3 in DNA: TGTGCCAGCAGTTACGGACGGGTCTCCTACGAGCAGTACTTC. Translating it yields CASSYGRVSYEQYF.

The V and J genes are TRBV5-1 and TRBJ2-5, with D unresolved. Germline V gene lookup returns CDR1 SGHRS and CDR2 YFSETQ. Trimming shortened V by 2 bases and J by 5 bases, and 4 bases separated the two germline ends. The CDR3 length is 11 residues. The CDR3 sequence is CASSFGETQYF. The CDR3 nucleotides are TGCGCCAGCAGCTTCGGTGAGACCCAGTACTTC.

The chain combines TRBV7-8 with TRBJ1-1, with D perhaps TRBD1 (6 bases). CDR3 size: 15 residues. CDR1 and CDR2 (germline): SGHVS, FQNEAQ. Trimming cost V 5 bases and J 0 bases, with 13 bases left between them. The CDR3 sequence is CASSTRTALNTEAFF. CDR3 sequence (DNA): TGTGCCAGCAGCACGAGGACAGCTTTGAACACTGAAGCTTTCTTT. The full variable domain, completed using reference TRBV7-8 and TRBJ1-1, is GAGVSQSPRYKVAKRGQDVALRCDPISGHVSLFWYQQALGQGPEFLTYFQNEAQLDKSGLPSDRFFAERPEGSVSTLKIQRTQQEDSAVYLCASSTRTALNTEAFFGQGTRLTVV.